These 26 T cell receptor beta chains were all obtained from the same sample, sequenced in a study of T-cell memory formation after mild COVID-19. TCRdb redid the calling of the 5' RACE reads with MiXCR, one entry per CDR3 protein. The sample shows roughly 350,000 distinct CDR3 sequences, around 21% of them seen only once. The material sequenced was PBMCs or a T cell subset sorted from them (not recorded which). These TCRs come from an adult woman who had mild COVID-19 (a few samples of this study predate the infection). Cell type and time point are not known.

V usage is TRBV11-2 and J usage is TRBJ2-1; TRBD2 is a possible D gene (6 bases). Germline-derived CDR1 and CDR2 are SGHAT and FQNNGV. This CDR3 contains 17 residues. V lost 0 bases to trimming and J lost 5 bases, with 17 bases between them. CDR3 protein: CASSLDRPGLGDNEQFF. In DNA, the CDR3 is TGTGCCAGCAGCTTAGACAGACCGGGACTGGGAGACAATGAGCAGTTCTTC.

J is TRBJ1-6 and V is TRBV3-1; D uncertain. The germline V gene encodes CDR1 LGHDT and CDR2 YNNKEL (reference sequence). Deletions cut 2 bases from V and 10 bases from J, with 9 bases between. The CDR3 has 13 residues. DNA for the CDR3: TGTGCCAGCAGCCAACTCGTGGACTCACCCCTCCACTTT. This sequence encodes CASSQLVDSPLHF. The complete variable domain, with remaining parts taken from reference TRBV3-1 and TRBJ1-6, reads DTAVSQTPKYLVTQMGNDKSIKCEQNLGHDTMYWYKQDSKKFLKIMFSYNNKELIINETVPNRFSPKSPDKAHLNLHINSLELGDSAVYFCASSQLVDSPLHFGNGTRLTVT.

The CDR3 loop is CAVLFTRGEHYGYTF. CDR3 DNA sequence: TGTGCCGTACTATTCACTAGGGGGGAACACTATGGCTACACCTTC. The chain recombines TRBV10-3 with TRBJ1-2, with TRBD1 as a possible D gene (6 bases). Trimming stripped 11 bases from V and 3 bases from J, with 22 bases between. The CDR3 length is 15 residues. Germline loops: CDR1 ENHRY, CDR2 SYGVKD.

This clonotype appeared many times. V gene TRBV7-6 combines with J gene TRBJ2-1, with D uncertain. In germline, CDR1 is SGHVS, CDR2 FNYEAQ. Trimming took 1 base from V and 10 from J, leaving 8 bases between them. The CDR3 length is 12 residues. The CDR3 sequence: CASSLESNEQFF. CDR3 sequence (DNA): TGTGCCAGCAGCTTAGAAAGTAACGAGCAGTTCTTC.

Only a few counts were recorded for this clonotype. The chain links TRBV2 to TRBJ2-5; possible D gene TRBD1, 6 bases. From germline, CDR1 is SNHLY and CDR2 FYNNEI. Trimming removed 8 bases from V and 5 bases from J, with 15 bases in between. The CDR3 is 13 residues long. CDR3 DNA sequence: TGTGCCAGCCCGTTAGGACAGCCGGAGACCCAGTACTTC. Amino acid sequence: CASPLGQPETQYF.

The rearrangement links TRBV5-1 to TRBJ1-3, with D hard to call. With 5 bases removed from V and 4 bases from J, the gap between germline ends came to 19 bases. Germline loops: CDR1 SGHRS, CDR2 YFSETQ. The CDR3 totals 16 residues. The CDR3 DNA sequence: TGCGCCAGCAGAACGGACGAGGCGGATGGAGGAAACACCATATATTTT. It encodes CASRTDEADGGNTIYF.

The genes are TRBV5-1 and TRBJ2-7; D perhaps matches TRBD1 (6 bases). Trimming shortened V by 1 base and J by 3 bases, and 11 bases separated the two germline ends. CDR1 is SGHRS, CDR2 YFSETQ, per germline. CDR3 size: 14 residues. CDR3 region: CASSLTQGFYEQYF. Written as DNA, the CDR3 is TGCGCCAGCAGCTTGACCCAGGGGTTCTACGAGCAGTACTTC.

This clonotype was recorded at least ten times. The chain has TRBV7-9 and TRBJ2-7; D possibly corresponds to TRBD2 (6 bases). CDR3 length: 12 amino acids. Germline V lookup: CDR1 SEHNR, CDR2 FQNEAQ (reference sequence). Trimming pared 4 bases from V and 3 bases from J, leaving 7 bases between. CDR3 sequence reads: CASSWDFYEQYF. CDR3 sequence (DNA): TGTGCCAGCAGCTGGGACTTCTACGAGCAGTACTTC.

This clonotype was recorded a few times. The chain joins TRBV29-1 to TRBJ1-2; 10 bases are a match to TRBD1. The CDR3 extends over 14 amino acids. V trimming: 5 bases; J trimming: 2 bases; junction bases outside the gene matches: 5. CDR1 SQVTM and CDR2 ANQGSEA come from the germline V gene. The CDR3 reads CSVPRTGGNYGYTF. In nucleotides, the CDR3 is TGCAGCGTTCCTCGGACAGGGGGGAACTATGGCTACACCTTC.

The J gene is TRBJ2-3, the V gene TRBV7-2; 7 nucleotides align to TRBD2. Trimming cost V 4 bases and J 4 bases; bases outside gene matches: 14. Germline lookup yields CDR1 SGHTA and CDR2 FQGNSA. The CDR3 extends over 17 amino acids. The CDR3: CASSSLWEGPRADTQYF. The CDR3 nucleotides are TGTGCCAGCAGCTCCCTGTGGGAGGGCCCTCGGGCAGATACGCAGTATTTT. Variable domain in full (rest from reference TRBV7-2 and TRBJ2-3): GAGVSQSPSNKVTEKGKDVELRCDPISGHTALYWYRQSLGQGLEFLIYFQGNSAPDKSGLPSDRFSAERTGGSVSTLTIQRTQQEDSAVYLCASSSLWEGPRADTQYFGPGTRLTVL.

This clonotype was seen only a few times. The rearrangement links TRBV7-3 to TRBJ1-2; 7 positions agree with TRBD1. CDR1 and CDR2 from the germline V gene are SGHTA and FQGTGA. The CDR3 sequence is 14 residues long. Germline trimming cut 0 bases from V and 6 bases from J; bases unmatched to any gene: 4. DNA for the CDR3: TGTGCCAGCAGCTTAACAGGGACAGTCGATGGCTACACCTTC. Its translation: CASSLTGTVDGYTF. The full variable domain, with the rest looked up from reference TRBV7-3 and TRBJ1-2, is GAGVSQTPSNKVTEKGKYVELRCDPISGHTALYWYRQSLGQGPEFLIYFQGTGAADDSGLPNDRFFAVRPEGSVSTLKIQRTERGDSAVYLCASSLTGTVDGYTFGSGTRLTVV.

This clonotype has only a few counts. The chain is built from TRBV18 and TRBJ2-5; 11 bases line up with TRBD1. Germline CDR1 reads KGHSH; CDR2 reads LQKENI. Unmatched junction bases numbered 6, after V lost 1 base and J lost 2 bases. This CDR3 contains 17 residues. This CDR3 is CASSPQPGTGGQETQYF. The CDR3 coding sequence is TGTGCCAGCTCACCACAGCCCGGGACAGGGGGTCAAGAGACCCAGTACTTC.

This clonotype was observed a handful of times. V is TRBV5-5 and J is TRBJ2-7, with D uncertain. Germline-derived CDR1 and CDR2 are SGHKS and YYEKEE (reference sequence). This CDR3 is built from 13 residues. Trimming cost V 0 bases and J 3 bases, with 7 bases left between them. The chain's CDR3 is CASSLGSFYEQYF. For the CDR3, the DNA is TGTGCCAGCAGCTTGGGCAGCTTCTACGAGCAGTACTTC.

The chain employs TRBV2 and TRBJ2-1; a possible D gene is TRBD2 (5 bases). CDR3 size: 10 residues. Per germline, CDR1 SNHLY and CDR2 FYNNEI. V shed 8 bases and J shed 6 bases, with 5 bases lying between them. The CDR3 DNA reads as TGTGCCAGCGAGGGCAATGAGCAGTTCTTC. This encodes CASEGNEQFF.

Only a few counts were recorded for this clonotype. This sequence joins TRBV6-6 and TRBJ2-3; no reliable D call. Trimming took 5 bases from V and 7 from J, leaving 10 bases between them. Germline CDR1 is MNHNY and CDR2 is SVGAGI (reference sequence). This CDR3 is 12 amino acids long. CDR3 protein: CASSSPDYTQYF. CDR3 sequence (DNA): TGTGCCAGCAGTAGCCCGGATTATACGCAGTATTTT.

This clonotype was counted between two and nine times. This chain uses TRBV15 with TRBJ2-6; tentatively, D is TRBD1 (6 bases). V shed 5 bases and J shed 0 bases, with 20 bases lying between them. CDR1 and CDR2 from the germline V gene are LNHNV and YYDKDF (reference sequence). CDR3 size: 19 residues. CDR3 DNA: TGTGCCACCAGCCGAGGGTTTCCCCGGGACAACTCTGGGGCCAACGTCCTGACTTTC. Its protein is CATSRGFPRDNSGANVLTF.

This clonotype has only a few counts. The chain links TRBV5-1 to TRBJ2-3; 11 bases line up with TRBD2. V gave up 0 bases and J gave up 4 bases; unmatched junction bases: 7. CDR1 SGHRS and CDR2 YFSETQ come from the germline V gene. CDR3 length: 17 amino acids. The CDR3 here is CASSLAASGGPADTQYF. CDR3 DNA sequence: TGCGCCAGCAGCTTGGCGGCTAGCGGGGGGCCCGCAGATACGCAGTATTTT.

The V call is TRBV30, the J call TRBJ2-1, with D tentatively TRBD2 (6 bases). CDR1 is GTSNPN, CDR2 SVGIG, per germline (reference sequence). V lost 1 base, J lost 8 bases, and 18 bases lay in between. This CDR3 has 15 amino acids. The CDR3 sequence: CAWSEVYGRVDEQFF. The CDR3 DNA reads as TGTGCCTGGAGTGAGGTATACGGGAGAGTCGATGAGCAGTTCTTC.

This chain connects TRBV6-5 to TRBJ2-2; D gene uncertain. The CDR3 runs 12 residues. The V end was cut by 6 bases, the J end by 7 bases, with 9 bases between. Per the germline V gene, CDR1 is MNHEY and CDR2 is SVGAGI. The CDR3 bases are TGTGCCAGCAGCCGTATAGTCGGGGAGCTGTTTTTT. This codes for CASSRIVGELFF.

CDR3 in DNA: TGTGCCAGCAGGACACAGGGGGAACGCTACGAGCAGTACTTC. It specifies CASRTQGERYEQYF. This sequence joins TRBV6-1 and TRBJ2-7; 8 nucleotides match TRBD1. This CDR3 has 14 residues. V gave up 6 bases and J gave up 3 bases; unmatched junction bases: 7. Germline CDR1 and CDR2: MNHNS and SASEGT.

This clonotype came up a few times. V gene TRBV4-2 combines with J gene TRBJ2-1, with 7 bases that match TRBD2. The CDR3 length is 15 residues. Germline V lookup: CDR1 LGHNA, CDR2 YNFKEQ. Trimming took 1 base from V and 8 from J; bases not matched to a gene: 8. CDR3 coding DNA: TGTGCCAGCAGCCAAGGAGGCGGTGGGGGGGATGAGCAGTTCTTC. Protein sequence: CASSQGGGGGDEQFF.

The chain is built from TRBV25-1 and TRBJ2-1, with D perhaps TRBD1 or TRBD2 (5 bases each). V shed 4 bases and J shed 5 bases, with 18 bases lying between them. This CDR3 is 16 amino acids long. Germline V gene sequence: CDR1 MGHDK, CDR2 SYGVNS. CDR3 nucleotide sequence: TGTGCCAGCAGTGGGGACGCCCCGAGGGTAAACAATGAGCAGTTCTTC. Its translation: CASSGDAPRVNNEQFF.

The chain employs TRBV5-6 and TRBJ2-3; either TRBD1 or TRBD2 may supply D (5 bases each). Germline values: CDR1 SGHDT, CDR2 YYEEEE. CDR3 length: 15 amino acids. V gave up 3 bases and J gave up 2 bases, with 13 bases separating them. The CDR3 region is CASSSGTLYTDTQYF. CDR3 sequence (DNA): TGTGCCAGCAGCTCCGGGACCCTATACACAGATACGCAGTATTTT.

The chain carries TRBV28 and TRBJ1-2; a possible D gene is TRBD1 (6 bases). CDR3 length: 14 amino acids. In germline, CDR1 is MDHEN, CDR2 SYDVKM. V lost 6 bases, J lost 4 bases, and 15 bases lay in between. This CDR3 reads CASSVGGRGYGYTF. The CDR3 DNA is TGTGCCAGCAGCGTCGGGGGGCGGGGCTATGGCTACACCTTC.

This clonotype has ten or more counts. The chain uses TRBV29-1 and TRBJ2-2, with 10 nucleotides matching TRBD2. The germline V gene encodes CDR1 SQVTM and CDR2 ANQGSEA. The CDR3 consists of 14 residues. V was clipped by 4 bases and J by 7 bases; unmatched bases: 6. Here the CDR3 DNA reads TGCAGCGTTGGCCTAGCGGGAGAGGTCGGGGAGCTGTTTTTT. It yields the protein CSVGLAGEVGELFF.

This clonotype has only a few counts. This chain uses TRBV19 with TRBJ2-3, with a possible D match to TRBD2 (5 bases). The CDR3 totals 13 residues. Germline CDR1 reads LNHDA; CDR2 reads SQIVND (reference sequence). Between the trimmed V and J ends, which lost 10 bases and 0 bases, there was a span of 11 bases. CDR3 loop: CATAGTSTDTQYF. Here the CDR3 DNA reads TGTGCCACCGCGGGTACGAGCACAGATACGCAGTATTTT.